The T cell receptor beta chain described here comes from a study of blood T cell repertoires in COVID-19. Under the authors' procedure: Scientists estimated how many nucleated cells there were by amplifying reference gene primers. TCRdb's copy holds only in-frame clones and misses some; the assay was immunoSEQ multiplex PCR. V and J calls and clone size follow that table, whereas D and trimming were derived from the DNA. The sample includes 200,000 to 250,000 clones, roughly four fifths of them seen just once. The CDR3 is 14 residues long. From germline, CDR1 is LGHDT and CDR2 YNNKEL (reference sequence). Trimming took off 4 bases at V and 5 bases at J, with 14 bases between the two ends. Participants were aged 18 to 89 years from 24 US areas. Which cohort a participant joined came from the clinical history participants gave.

Sequencing was performed on PBMCs or T cells enriched from blood (not recorded which). The chain links TRBV3-1 (or the pseudogene TRBV3-2) to TRBJ1-2; tentative D call: TRBD1 (6 bases). The TCR sequence derives from a woman aged 40-49 years with acute COVID-19. CDR3 nucleotide sequence: TGTGCCAGCAGCCTCTCCAGGGGCCTTTATGGCTACACCTTC. Its translation: CASSLSRGLYGYTF.